This TCR beta chain emerged from a study of T-cell reconstitution after alpha-beta-depleted transplantation in children (TCRdb year 2016). At the level of the whole study: Using TCR repertoire profiling, the study quantitatively followed how T-cell immune reconstitution unfolded in children after TCRalphabeta/CD19-depleted allogeneic hematopoietic cell transplantation.

Preparation of the library involved PCR. These reads were obtained on an Illumina HiSeq 2500. To normalize quantification of the TCRbeta repertoire, the TCR libraries were built with molecular barcoding that relied on unique molecular identifiers. The raw public reads went through TCRdb reprocessing: fastp at Q25, MiXCR clone calling, in-frame beta chains kept. Rows are combined by CDR3 protein, so each entry shows the most common genes and DNA. The sample includes around 71,000 distinct CDR3 sequences, with approximately 7.3% observed a single time. The leading ten clones occupy 2% to 3% of the sample. In this sample, this clonotype turned up many times. No cognate antigen has been identified for it. Nothing much larger sits one base from this clone, and base qualities are not available. The sequence was obtained from a human donor who donated a stem cell graft to a child with acute lymphoblastic leukemia. The sequences come from PBMCs from the stem cell graft donor, collected from the stem cell graft.

The DNA sequence is TGTGCCAGCAGCTTATCCCCAAACTATGGCTACACCTTC. Its protein product is CASSLSPNYGYTF. In this chain, TRBV7-2 is recombined with TRBJ1-2, with no confident D gene call. From the cysteine up to the phenylalanine, the CDR3 has a length of 13 residues. Solely the CDR3 DNA is kept, with 39 bases framed from the first base. For CDR1 and CDR2, the germline V gene lists SGHTA and FQGNSA. The V end loses 2 bases and the J end loses 2 bases, and a stretch of 6 bases separates them.